One TCR beta chain is described in this entry. Its antigen specificity is not known. Base qualities are not at hand, and no much larger clone is one base apart. This entry belongs to a study of T-cell memory formation after mild COVID-19 (dated by TCRdb to about 2021). With regard to the full study: Most TCR sequence clusters were specific to one of the two donors. In a couple of donors, T-cell clones that expanded and contracted after mild COVID-19 were tracked by sequencing TCRalpha and TCRbeta repertoires over time. The cohort comprised two young, previously healthy adult volunteers, one female and one male.

PBMCs were isolated by Ficoll-Paque density gradient centrifugation. The junction shows trimming of 1 base on V and 2 bases on J, and the gene matches do not reach 6 bases of it. For CDR1 and CDR2, the germline V gene lists SGHTA and FQGNSA. The CDR3 measures 18 amino acids from cysteine to phenylalanine. The entry retains the CDR3 DNA only, 54 bases that are in frame from base 1. General study outcomes and caveats: The study covered only a couple of mild cases, and larger cohorts including severe cases with pre-infection samples were considered necessary. Clones that contracted from day 15 to 85 showed balanced CD4/CD8 phenotypes, whereas a second wave of clones that expanded from day 15 to 37 leaned towards CD4+. SARS-CoV-2 specificity of the second-wave clones peaking on day 37 was not confirmed. Some responding clones were found in pre-infection memory, which suggests that pre-existing cross-reactive memory T cells took part in the SARS-CoV-2 response. Contracting CD4+ clones were located mainly in the CM and EM memory subsets, whereas CD8+ clones were found to be enriched in EMRA.

The sequencer was an Illumina NovaSeq 6000. cDNA libraries for TCRalpha and TCRbeta were prepared by 5'RACE using constant-segment primers, with sample barcodes and unique molecular identifiers added. Trizol reagent was used to extract RNA from every sample. The libraries were amplified in two PCR steps, and the second step added a second sample barcode and Illumina TruSeq adapters. Sequencing of the libraries was done on an Illumina NovaSeq, producing 2 x 150 bp paired-end reads. The authors' analysis ran thus. The reads were demultiplexed and collapsed into UMI-guided consensus sequences using migec v1.2.7. With mixcr v2.1.11, UMI consensuses were aligned to TRA and TRB V and J templates and assembled into clonotypes. A clonotype was counted as expanded or contracted only when both edgeR and NoisET called the clonotype significant, with the noise models trained on biological replicates. For edgeR calls, a false discovery rate-adjusted p below 0.01 and a log2 fold-change threshold of 1 were applied. As an exploratory analysis of dynamics, PCA with hierarchical clustering was applied to max-normalized trajectories of the 1000 most abundant clonotypes. Separately sequenced CD4+ and CD8+ repertoires were used to assign the CD4 or CD8 phenotype of responding clones. The raw public reads went through TCRdb reprocessing: fastp at Q25, MiXCR clone calling, in-frame beta chains kept. Under each unique CDR3 protein, matching rows form one entry showing the most common genes and DNA. What appears here as the V and J calls and clone size reflects TCRdb's work, not the paper's. This sample is represented by 550,000 to 650,000 distinct CDR3 sequences; 15% to 20% of them were singletons. The leading ten clones occupy around 7.8% of the sample.

The chain is assembled from TRBV7-2 and TRBJ2-2; 11 middle bases align to TRBD2. The source is an adult woman who had mild COVID-19 (a few samples of this study predate the infection). The sample titles of this study are shuffled in the database, so cell type and time point are left out; the donor was told from shared clones. The sample consisted of PBMCs or a T cell subset sorted from them (not recorded which). The nucleotide sequence reads TGTGCCAGCAGCTTAGTCGGTAGCGGGAGGGCCAACACCGGGGAGCTGTTTTTT. This yields the protein CASSLVGSGRANTGELFF. The entire variable domain, with the stretches around the CDR3 drawn from the reference TRBV7-2 and TRBJ2-2 proteins, is GAGVSQSPSNKVTEKGKDVELRCDPISGHTALYWYRQSLGQGLEFLIYFQGNSAPDKSGLPSDRFSAERTGGSVSTLTIQRTQQEDSAVYLCASSLVGSGRANTGELFFGEGSRLTVL.